This TCR beta chain derives from a study of tumor-infiltrating lymphocytes in primary liver carcinoma. Study information: Stage T1-T3 N0M0 tumors measured about 4.2 to 11 cm at most. Regarding the study as a whole: Only around 7.5-25% of top clones occurred in all five tumor regions. Tumors had a significantly higher top-250-clone fraction than blood (p = 0.039).

This CDR3 spans 15 amino acids. Germline loops: CDR1 MGHRA, CDR2 YSYEKL. With 0 bases removed from V and 4 bases from J, the gap between germline ends came to 10 bases. From unsorted bulk tissue weighing about 20-32 mg, DNA and RNA were co-extracted. In regard to this clonotype: What it binds is unknown.

The input was around 500 ng total RNA; TCR beta cDNA was made from it with a constant-region primer. Three nested multiplex PCR rounds, a slightly modified ARM-PCR, produced the libraries for TCR beta. The study ran its first two PCR rounds for around 10 cycles each, using TRBV1-TRBV30 forward primers and a C-beta reverse primer. TCRdb independently ran MiXCR on the multiplex PCR reads; one entry per CDR3 protein. Among 95,000 to 100,000 distinct CDR3 sequences listed, about 62% were seen once. The chain is built from TRBV4-1 and TRBJ1-3, with D uncertain. The receptor's source is a woman in her sixties or seventies with primary liver carcinoma and hepatitis B virus infection. The specimen was liver tumor tissue from sampling region 2. Subset in this sample: tumor region T2, inferior pole. Here the CDR3 reads CASSQDSRAGNTIYF. CDR3 nucleotide sequence: TGCGCCAGCAGCCAAGATAGTCGCGCAGGAAACACCATATATTTT.